These 30 T cell receptor delta chains were sequenced from one sample in a study of Vδ1+ human thymocytes. Extracted RNA was reverse transcribed into cDNA. Pooled V-gene forward primers with one constant-region reverse primer generated the CDR3 amplicons by multiplex PCR. TCRdb re-called the multiplex PCR reads via CATT. The sample yields some 55,000 delta-chain clones, about 15% seen once. Broader study findings: In the thymus, TRG and TRD repertoires looked highly polyclonal with Gaussian CDR3 lengths.

Their specific antigens are unknown. Sequenced: Vdelta1+ gamma-delta thymocytes from the thymus. This sample's subset: FACS-sorted CD3+ TCRalphabeta- TCRVdelta1+ TCRVdelta2- thymocytes. The receptor set was obtained from a boy in the first two years of life who had congenital heart surgery.

The table lists this clone with a few counts. The V and J genes are TRDV1 and TRDJ1, with 8 positions matching TRDD3. Germline V gives CDR1 TSWWSYY, CDR2 QGS. This CDR3 has 19 amino acids. Unmatched junction bases numbered 16, after V lost 3 bases and J lost 1 base. CDR3 sequence reads: CALGDPPGTGGFATDKLIF. The CDR3 DNA reads TGTGCTCTTGGGGACCCCCCAGGTACTGGGGGCTTCGCCACCGATAAACTCATCTTT.

This clone was counted between two and nine times. A much larger clone differs by one base, so this may be a read error. This sample includes further DNA sequences coding for the same CDR3. The gene calls are TRDV2 and TRDJ1; 8 nucleotides agree with TRDD3. The CDR3 runs to 17 residues. Germline lookup yields CDR1 GEAIGNYY and CDR2 EKD. The CDR3 nucleotides read TGTGCCTGTGATGGTACTGGGGATACATCGTACACTGATAAACTCATCTTT. Amino acids: CACDGTGDTSYTDKLIF.

This clone was seen only a few times. The chain has TRDV1 and TRDJ1; 12 bases are shared with TRDD3. With V trimmed by 2 bases and J by 2 bases, 21 bases remained unmatched. The CDR3 has 22 residues. CDR1 and CDR2 from the germline V gene are TSWWSYY and QGS. The CDR3: CALGEFSILLAGGYAGTDKLIF. The CDR3 DNA reads TGTGCTCTTGGGGAATTTTCCATCCTACTGGCTGGGGGATACGCTGGGACCGATAAACTCATCTTT.

The rearrangement links TRDV1 to TRDJ1; tentative D call: TRDD3 (6 bases). V was trimmed by 0 bases and J by 6 bases, leaving 29 bases between them. The CDR3 spans 20 residues. Germline CDR1 reads TSWWSYY; CDR2 reads QGS. The chain's CDR3 is CALGELSSLRPDLTGHKLIF. CDR3 bases: TGTGCTCTTGGGGAACTCTCGAGCCTCCGGCCGGACCTCACTGGGCATAAACTCATCTTT.

This clone showed up just a few times. The chain employs TRDV1 and TRDJ1, with 12 bases identical to TRDD3. The germline gives CDR1 TSWWSYY, CDR2 QGS. The CDR3 is 23 residues long. V lost 3 bases and J lost 7; bases outside the gene matches: 30. CDR3 loop: CALGDSLPTPPIVLGDTPGKLIF. The CDR3 coding sequence is TGTGCTCTTGGGGACTCTCTTCCTACACCCCCAATTGTACTGGGGGATACTCCCGGTAAACTCATCTTT.

This clone was observed a few times. The gene calls are TRDV1 and TRDJ1, with 7 bases matching TRDD3. J lost 0 bases, V lost 0 bases, and 13 bases had no gene match. This CDR3 has 19 residues. Germline lookup yields CDR1 TSWWSYY and CDR2 QGS. The CDR3 protein is CALGELAVNWGMYTDKLIF. The CDR3 DNA sequence: TGTGCTCTTGGGGAACTAGCGGTGAACTGGGGAATGTACACCGATAAACTCATCTTT.

In regard to this clone: A junction end diverges from the germline sequence, so it may reflect a read error. The V and J genes are TRDV1 and TRDJ1, with 10 bases matching TRDD3. The CDR3 covers 19 residues. Germline V gene sequence: CDR1 TSWWSYY, CDR2 QGS. The CDR3 spells CALGEPPFLPHWGIDKLIF. The CDR3 DNA sequence: TGTGCTCTCGGGGAACCGCCTTTCCTGCCTCACTGGGGGATCGATAAACTCATCTTT.

There are a few counts of this clone. The chain joins TRDV1 to TRDJ1, with 10 bases identical to TRDD3. After removal of 3 bases from V and 0 bases from J, the junction contained 10 bases not matched to a gene. The CDR3 runs to 18 residues. In germline, CDR1 is TSWWSYY, CDR2 QGS. The DNA of the CDR3 is TGTGCTCTTGGGGAGGGGTCGGGGGATACGTCGTACACCGATAAACTCATCTTT. It yields the protein CALGEGSGDTSYTDKLIF.

This clone was observed a few times. This chain links TRDV1 with TRDJ1; 10 nucleotides agree with TRDD3. The V gene end was trimmed by 5 bases and the J gene end by 10 bases; junction bases not matched to a gene: 28. Looked up from germline, CDR1 is TSWWSYY and CDR2 is QGS. The CDR3 has 20 amino acids. The CDR3 region is CALGKASYELLGDTREGLIF. Here the CDR3 DNA reads TGTGCTCTTGGGAAGGCTTCCTACGAGCTGTTGGGGGATACACGCGAGGGACTCATCTTT.

The V gene is TRDV1, the J gene TRDJ1; no firm D call. Germline CDR1 reads TSWWSYY; CDR2 reads QGS. The CDR3 is 16 amino acids. Trimming removed 2 bases at V and 0 bases at J, with 13 bases between. The CDR3 DNA is TGTGCTCTTGGGGAATGGTTGGACCGGTACACCGATAAACTCATCTTT. Protein: CALGEWLDRYTDKLIF.

This chain joins TRDV1 and TRDJ1; D is unclear. Germline V CDR1 and CDR2: TSWWSYY, QGS. V lost 5 bases, J lost 5 bases, and 30 bases lay in between. This CDR3 spans 19 amino acids. The CDR3 coding sequence is TGTGCTCTTGGGAACCTAGTCCAGCCGGGGTCTCACCAATGGGATAAACTCATCTTT. This translates into CALGNLVQPGSHQWDKLIF.

About this clone itself: Germline is not matched at one junction end, which may reflect a read error. The chain carries TRDV2 and TRDJ1; 9 bases are a match to TRDD3. CDR1 and CDR2 from the germline V gene are GEAIGNYY and EKD. This CDR3 region has 14 residues. The CDR3 DNA sequence: TGTGCCTGTTTACTGGGGGACAGGACTGATACACTCATCTTT. Translating it yields CACLLGDRTDTLIF.

V and J are TRDV1 and TRDJ1; the D gene is possibly TRDD3 (5 bases). This CDR3 region has 19 residues. V gave up 2 bases and J gave up 0 bases, with 22 bases separating them. Germline-derived CDR1 and CDR2 are TSWWSYY and QGS. The CDR3 reads CALGESERRWGSYTDKLIF. The CDR3 bases are TGTGCTCTTGGGGAATCCGAACGTAGATGGGGTTCGTACACCGATAAACTCATCTTT.

This clone was seen a handful of times. The rearrangement uses TRDV1 and TRDJ1; weak D call: TRDD3 (5 bases). The CDR3 extends over 23 amino acids. The germline V gene has CDR1 TSWWSYY and CDR2 QGS. V was trimmed by 3 bases and J by 4 bases, leaving 39 bases between them. CDR3 amino acids: CALGDLGLLQTDISLMAIDKLIF. As DNA, the CDR3 is TGTGCTCTTGGGGATTTGGGGTTACTTCAGACTGATATCTCCCTGATGGCGATCGATAAACTCATCTTT.

As for this clone: At one end the junction does not follow the germline gene, possibly because of a read error. The J gene is TRDJ1, the V gene TRDV1; D is perhaps TRDD3 (6 bases). CDR3 length equals 18 residues. Germline assignment: CDR1 TSWWSYY and CDR2 QGS. The CDR3 region is CALGEWRVPYWVTDKLTF. DNA for the CDR3: TGTGCTCTTGGGGAATGGCGGGTCCCCTACTGGGTAACCGATAAACTCACCTTT.

This clone was seen only a few times. V usage is TRDV1 and J usage is TRDJ1; TRDD2 is a possible D gene (7 bases). Germline loops: CDR1 TSWWSYY, CDR2 QGS. The CDR3 has 21 amino acids. With 5 bases removed from V and 1 base from J, the gap between germline ends came to 32 bases. CDR3 sequence reads: CALGNGLPVMSWGFGTDKLIF. The CDR3 DNA reads TGTGCTCTTGGGAACGGCCTTCCTGTGATGTCGTGGGGGTTCGGCACCGATAAACTCATCTTT.

The chain joins TRDV1 to TRDJ1; 8 positions agree with TRDD3. Germline V CDR1 and CDR2: TSWWSYY, QGS. The CDR3 totals 22 residues. V was clipped by 5 bases and J by 1 base; unmatched bases: 27. CDR3 residues: CALGRGPYPDGDTCDATDKLIF. The CDR3, as DNA: TGTGCTCTTGGGAGGGGTCCCTACCCCGACGGGGATACCTGTGACGCCACCGATAAACTCATCTTT.

This clone has a handful of counts. V and J are TRDV1 and TRDJ1; 10 bases map to TRDD3. Germline loops: CDR1 TSWWSYY, CDR2 QGS. The CDR3 runs 14 residues. V dropped 2 bases and J dropped 8; count of bases not matched to a gene: 5. The CDR3 here is CALGEATGGLKLIF. CDR3 DNA sequence: TGTGCTCTTGGGGAAGCGACTGGGGGATTGAAACTCATCTTT.

This clone was picked up a small number of times. The gene calls are TRDV1 and TRDJ1; D is tentatively TRDD2 or TRDD3 (6 bases each). Germline CDR1 is TSWWSYY and CDR2 is QGS. The CDR3 covers 23 residues. Trimming removed 1 base at V and 4 bases at J, with 37 bases between. The CDR3 DNA is TGTGCTCTTGGGGAACCCCCTATCCTACAACGCTGTAGTACTGGGCCAGGGAGCGATAAACTCATCTTT. It is translated as CALGEPPILQRCSTGPGSDKLIF.

V usage is TRDV1 and J usage is TRDJ1; tentative D call: TRDD2 (6 bases). The CDR3 has 15 residues. The V gene's germline CDR1 is TSWWSYY and CDR2 QGS. The V end lost 4 bases, the J end lost 8 bases, and 20 bases lay between the germline ends. CDR3 residues: CALGAVLRPGAKLIF. Here the CDR3 DNA reads TGTGCTCTTGGGGCCGTCCTACGTCCCGGGGCGAAACTCATCTTT.

This sequence joins TRDV1 and TRDJ1; 13 bases agree with TRDD3. The ends lost 1 base at V and 3 bases at J; junction bases unmatched: 8. The CDR3 runs to 18 residues. Germline assignment: CDR1 TSWWSYY and CDR2 QGS. The DNA for the CDR3 is TGTGCTCTTGGGGAACAATCGTGTACTGGGGGATACGCCGATAAACTCATCTTT. This codes for CALGEQSCTGGYADKLIF.

A note on this clone: A much larger clonotype is one base distant, so this may be a read error. The chain recombines TRDV2 with TRDJ1; no firm D call. V was trimmed by 7 bases and J by 0 bases, leaving 14 bases between them. The CDR3 runs 14 residues. CDR1 and CDR2 from the germline V gene are GEAIGNYY and EKD. The CDR3 DNA reads TGTGCCTGCGTCCCCACCTGGTACACCGATAAACTCATCTTT. Amino acids: CACVPTWYTDKLIF.

The rearrangement uses TRDV1 and TRDJ1; TRDD3 matches 11 bases. Trimming at V came to 2 bases and at J to 0 bases, leaving 20 bases not matched to a gene. Germline assignment: CDR1 TSWWSYY and CDR2 QGS. CDR3 length equals 22 residues. In DNA form, the CDR3 reads TGTGCTCTTGGGGAATCTGCTGTCCTGGAGCTGGGGGATACCCAGTACACCGATAAACTCATCTTT. It specifies CALGESAVLELGDTQYTDKLIF.

The chain combines TRDV1 with TRDJ1; the match to TRDD3 covers 11 bases. CDR1 is TSWWSYY and CDR2 is QGS in the germline V gene. J was trimmed by 3 bases and V by 3 bases; bases with no gene match: 15. The CDR3 runs 19 residues. CDR3 nucleotides: TGTGCTCTTGGGGAGTCCTACGCCCTCCCTGGGGGATACTCCGATAAACTCATCTTT. Protein product: CALGESYALPGGYSDKLIF.

The rearrangement uses TRDV1 and TRDJ1; tentatively, D is TRDD3 (5 bases). Between the trimmed V and J ends, which lost 1 base and 0 bases, there was a span of 21 bases. CDR3 length: 19 amino acids. Germline lookup yields CDR1 TSWWSYY and CDR2 QGS. CDR3 in DNA: TGTGCTCTTGGGGAACGAGGGGGTGGACTCTCGATGTACACCGATAAACTCATCTTT. Its translation: CALGERGGGLSMYTDKLIF.

This clone came up a few times. The chain has TRDV1 and TRDJ1; 9 positions agree with TRDD3. The germline V gene encodes CDR1 TSWWSYY and CDR2 QGS. This CDR3 contains 21 residues. With V trimmed by 1 base and J by 0 bases, 18 bases remained unmatched. CDR3 nucleotide sequence: TGTGCTCTTGGGGAACGCTCCCCACGTACTGGGGGACGCCTGTACACCGATAAACTCATCTTT. Translation: CALGERSPRTGGRLYTDKLIF.

This clone was counted between two and nine times. This chain connects TRDV1 to TRDJ1, with TRDD3 matching over 8 bases. Unmatched junction bases numbered 19, after V lost 4 bases and J lost 0 bases. CDR1 is TSWWSYY and CDR2 is QGS in the germline V gene. The CDR3 is made up of 20 amino acids. CDR3 amino acids: CALGGGPRGDIEGYTDKLIF. The CDR3 DNA follows: TGTGCTCTTGGGGGCGGCCCGAGGGGGGATATTGAGGGTTACACCGATAAACTCATCTTT.

This clone was seen more than once but under ten times. J is TRDJ1 and V is TRDV1, with 9 bases that match TRDD2. CDR3 length: 22 amino acids. J lost 0 bases, V lost 5 bases, and 25 bases had no gene match. The V gene's germline CDR1 is TSWWSYY and CDR2 QGS. The CDR3 reads CALGIPPSYVNGGVLYTDKLIF. DNA for the CDR3: TGTGCTCTTGGGATCCCGCCTTCCTACGTAAATGGGGGAGTCTTGTACACCGATAAACTCATCTTT.

In its sample, this clone was seen once. The V gene is TRAV29/DV5, the J gene TRDJ2; 10 positions agree with TRDD3. CDR3 size: 21 residues. V trimming: 2 bases; J trimming: 3 bases; junction bases outside the gene matches: 22. CDR1 NSMFDY and CDR2 ISSIKDK come from the germline V gene. The CDR3 protein is CAASFFLQWVGDTGVTAQLFF. CDR3 in DNA: TGTGCAGCAAGTTTCTTCCTACAGTGGGTGGGGGATACTGGGGTGACAGCACAACTCTTCTTT.

This clone was counted between two and nine times. A read error may produce the germline difference seen at one junction end. The chain is built from TRDV1 and TRDJ1, with 8 bases fitting TRDD3. Per germline, CDR1 TSWWSYY and CDR2 QGS. The CDR3 is 22 amino acids. The CDR3, as DNA: TGCGCTCTTGGGGAATATGAGTACGGGATACGATTCTCCTTACCTTACACCGATAAACTCATCTTT. Translation gives CALGEYEYGIRFSLPYTDKLIF.